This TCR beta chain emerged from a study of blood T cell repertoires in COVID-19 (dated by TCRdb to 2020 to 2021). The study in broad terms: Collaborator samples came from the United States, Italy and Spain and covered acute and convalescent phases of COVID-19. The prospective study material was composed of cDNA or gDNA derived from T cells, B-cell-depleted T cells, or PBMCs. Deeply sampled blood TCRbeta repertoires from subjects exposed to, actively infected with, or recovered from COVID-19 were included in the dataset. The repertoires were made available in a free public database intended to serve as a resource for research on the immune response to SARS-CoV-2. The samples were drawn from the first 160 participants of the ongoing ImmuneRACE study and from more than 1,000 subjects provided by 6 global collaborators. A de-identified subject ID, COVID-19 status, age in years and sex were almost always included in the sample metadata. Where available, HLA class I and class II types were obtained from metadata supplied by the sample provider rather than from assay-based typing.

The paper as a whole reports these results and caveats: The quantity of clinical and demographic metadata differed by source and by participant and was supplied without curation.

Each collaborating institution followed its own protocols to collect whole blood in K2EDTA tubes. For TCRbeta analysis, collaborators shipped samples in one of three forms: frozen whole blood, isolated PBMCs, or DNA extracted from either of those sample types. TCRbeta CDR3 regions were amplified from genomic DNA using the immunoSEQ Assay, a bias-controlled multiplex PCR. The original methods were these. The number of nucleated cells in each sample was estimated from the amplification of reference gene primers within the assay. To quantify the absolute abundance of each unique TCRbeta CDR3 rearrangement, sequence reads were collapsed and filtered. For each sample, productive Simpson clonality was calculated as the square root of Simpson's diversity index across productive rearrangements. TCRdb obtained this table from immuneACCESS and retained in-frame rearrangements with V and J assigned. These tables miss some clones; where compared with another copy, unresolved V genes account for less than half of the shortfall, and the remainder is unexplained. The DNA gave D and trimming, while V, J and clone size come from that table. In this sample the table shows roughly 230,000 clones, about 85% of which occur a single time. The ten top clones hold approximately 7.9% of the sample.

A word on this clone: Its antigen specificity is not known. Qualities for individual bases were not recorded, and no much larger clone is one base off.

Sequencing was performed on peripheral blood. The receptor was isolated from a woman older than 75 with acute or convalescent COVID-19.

CDR3 region: CASNGLAGETGELFF. The bases are TGCGCCAGCAACGGACTAGCGGGAGAGACCGGGGAGCTGTTTTTT. The rearrangement combines TRBV5-1 with TRBJ2-2; 13 bases in between match TRBD2. From its cysteine to its phenylalanine, the CDR3 spans 15 amino acids. Here the CDR3 DNA is all that survives: 45 bases in frame from base 1. In the germline V gene, CDR1 corresponds to SGHRS and CDR2 to YFSETQ. Trimming leaves V shorter by 6 bases and J shorter by 5 bases, with the junction holding 4 bases beyond the gene matches.